This T cell receptor (beta chain) was identified in a study of blood T cell repertoires in COVID-19 (dated by TCRdb to the early 2020s). The study in broad terms: Samples from collaborators originated in the United States, Italy and Spain and spanned both the acute and convalescent phases of COVID-19. The material from the prospective study consisted of cDNA or gDNA derived from T cells, B-cell-depleted T cells, or PBMCs. Samples came from the ongoing ImmuneRACE study (first 160 participants) plus 1,254 subjects from 6 global collaborators. Nearly every sample came with metadata listing a de-identified subject ID, COVID-19 status, age in years and sex. Where HLA class I and class II types were available, the types were taken from metadata supplied by the sample provider, not from assay-based typing. Subjects who had been exposed to COVID-19, were actively infected with it, or had recovered from it provided the deeply sampled blood TCRbeta repertoires that made up the dataset. A freely available public database, intended as a resource for researchers studying the immune response to SARS-CoV-2, is where the repertoires were released.

TCRbeta CDR3 regions were amplified from genomic DNA by means of the immunoSEQ Assay, a bias-controlled multiplex PCR. Per the source publication's procedure: Within the assay, amplification of reference gene primers was used to estimate how many nucleated cells each sample contained. To quantify the absolute abundance of each unique TCRbeta CDR3 rearrangement, sequence reads were collapsed and filtered. For each sample, productive Simpson clonality was calculated by taking the square root of Simpson's diversity index across productive rearrangements. TCRdb holds this immuneACCESS table with in-frame rearrangements only. Some clones are missing; in checked studies, unresolved V genes explain under half, and the rest has no known cause. The V and J calls and clone size come from that table; D and trimming were worked out from the DNA. This sample comprises about 200,000 clones, 80% to 90% of them detected only once. In total, the top ten clones hold almost 5% of the sample.

This clone has more than one count but fewer than ten. What antigen it recognizes has not been identified. Base qualities are not recorded, but no much larger clone differs from it by a single base. On the study overall, not on this receptor specifically: The amount of clinical and demographic metadata varied by source and participant and was provided uncurated.

From a lookup of the germline V gene, CDR1 and CDR2 are MNHEY and SVGEGT. V loses 6 bases, J loses 0 bases, and the germline ends lie 15 bases apart. Its CDR3 holds 17 amino acids, cysteine through phenylalanine. Only CDR3 DNA remains: 51 bases, in frame from the first base. Each collaborating institution followed its own protocols to collect whole blood in K2EDTA tubes. For TCRbeta analysis, collaborator samples were shipped as frozen whole blood, as isolated PBMCs, or as DNA extracted from either sample type. The chain links TRBV6-2 or TRBV6-3 with TRBJ1-6; perhaps TRBD1 is the D gene, with 6 bases matching. The TCR originated in a woman aged 80 or older with acute or convalescent COVID-19. What was sequenced was peripheral blood. DNA sequence: TGTGCCAGCAGCCGTACAGGGAGAAGCTCCTATAATTCACCCCTCCACTTT. Translated, this is CASSRTGRSSYNSPLHF.